A single sample gave rise to the 25 T cell receptor beta chains below, sequenced in a study of cytomegalovirus exposure and HLA in healthy donors. Assay: immunoSEQ multiplex PCR; the TCRdb copy retains only in-frame clones and omits some. The sample lists over 200,000 clones; 90% were seen once. Specimen: PBMCs. The receptors come from a woman aged 18-29 years in good health and CMV-seronegative.

The gene calls are TRBV27 and TRBJ1-1; D not resolved. The length of the CDR3 is 14 residues. Deletions cut 3 bases from V and 1 base from J, with 9 bases between. Germline assignment: CDR1 MNHEY and CDR2 SMNVEV (reference sequence). The CDR3 sequence: CASSFTRENTEAFF. CDR3 DNA: TGTGCCAGCAGTTTCACACGGGAGAACACTGAAGCTTTCTTT.

The rearrangement uses TRBV6-1 and TRBJ2-1; 7 bases map to TRBD2. There are 13 residues in the CDR3. V was clipped by 6 bases and J by 8 bases; unmatched bases: 7. Germline loops: CDR1 MNHNS, CDR2 SASEGT. CDR3 region: CASRHTSVYEQFF. The DNA for the CDR3 is TGTGCCAGCAGGCATACTAGCGTCTATGAGCAGTTCTTC.

This sequence joins TRBV7-8 and TRBJ1-2, with TRBD1 matching 9 bases. V was clipped by 1 base and J by 4 bases; unmatched bases: 4. The CDR3 loop spans 15 amino acids. The germline V gene has CDR1 SGHVS and CDR2 FQNEAQ. CDR3 nucleotide sequence: TGTGCCAGCAGCTTAGGCCGGGACAGGGTCTATGGCTACACCTTC. It is translated as CASSLGRDRVYGYTF.

The chain is built from TRBV7-6 and TRBJ2-1; the D gene is possibly TRBD2 (5 bases). The ends were cut back, 5 bases at V and 8 bases at J, with 22 bases in the middle. Germline CDR1 is SGHVS and CDR2 is FNYEAQ. The length of the CDR3 is 16 residues. The CDR3 loop is CASSRAGSRRSDEQFF. CDR3 nucleotide sequence: TGTGCCAGCAGCCGAGCTGGGTCCAGGAGGTCGGATGAGCAGTTCTTC.

V gene TRBV6-5 combines with J gene TRBJ2-7, with D hard to call. Deletions cut 2 bases from V and 0 bases from J, with 8 bases between. The CDR3 has 14 amino acids. Looked up from germline, CDR1 is MNHEY and CDR2 is SVGAGI. This CDR3 reads CASSYGQSSYEQYF. For the CDR3, the DNA is TGTGCCAGCAGTTACGGGCAGAGCTCCTACGAGCAGTACTTC.

The CDR3 nucleotides are TGCAGTGCTAGCTCGTACAATGAGCAGTTCTTC. This codes for CSASSYNEQFF. V gene TRBV20-1 combines with J gene TRBJ2-1; D is undetermined. CDR3 length: 11 residues. Germline-derived CDR1 and CDR2 are DFQATT and SNEGSKA (reference sequence). The V and J ends lost 3 bases and 4 bases respectively, with 4 bases between them.

The chain couples TRBV4-2 to TRBJ2-3; no firm D call. The CDR3 spans 14 residues. Germline V gene sequence: CDR1 LGHNA, CDR2 YNFKEQ. V lost 7 bases, J lost 4 bases, and 15 bases lay in between. In DNA, the CDR3 is TGTGCCAGCAACTCGGGTACTTTACCAGATACGCAGTATTTT. It translates to CASNSGTLPDTQYF.

The chain combines TRBV18 with TRBJ2-7; no reliable D call. Germline CDR1 is KGHSH and CDR2 is LQKENI. The CDR3 is made up of 13 amino acids. Trimming took 3 bases from V and 2 from J, leaving 8 bases between them. CDR3 sequence: CASSPRLPYEQYF. CDR3 DNA: TGTGCCAGCTCACCTCGTCTACCCTACGAGCAGTACTTC.

The chain combines TRBV6-1 with TRBJ1-6, with D uncertain. The ends were cut back, 5 bases at V and 0 bases at J, with 8 bases in the middle. Looked up from germline, CDR1 is MNHNS and CDR2 is SASEGT. This CDR3 spans 15 amino acids. CDR3 DNA: TGTGCCAGCAGTTTTCCGAGCTCCTATAATTCACCCCTCCACTTT. Protein sequence: CASSFPSSYNSPLHF.

This clone has ten or more counts. The chain links TRBV7-9 to TRBJ2-7; 9 bases fit TRBD1. Germline V lookup: CDR1 SEHNR, CDR2 FQNEAQ (reference sequence). CDR3 length: 16 residues. Trimming removed 5 bases from V and 4 bases from J; junction bases left unmatched: 12. Here the CDR3 DNA reads TGTGCCAGCAGCATGGGACAGGGTTCGGTAACTTACGAGCAGTACTTC. It yields the protein CASSMGQGSVTYEQYF.

This chain joins TRBV7-9 and TRBJ1-5; D ambiguous. Trimming shortened V by 5 bases and J by 6 bases, and 11 bases separated the two germline ends. The CDR3 has 13 residues. Germline CDR1 SEHNR, CDR2 FQNEAQ (reference sequence). The CDR3 region has the DNA TGTGCCAGCAGCCCAGAGACACCTCAGCCCCAGCATTTT. It encodes CASSPETPQPQHF.

The chain is built from TRBV6-1 and TRBJ2-7, with TRBD1 matching 9 bases. CDR1 MNHNS and CDR2 SASEGT come from the germline V gene. J was trimmed by 3 bases and V by 7 bases; bases with no gene match: 10. This CDR3 is 15 amino acids long. CDR3 sequence reads: CASTPWGQGFYEQYV. In nucleotides, the CDR3 is TGTGCCAGCACCCCATGGGGACAGGGATTCTACGAGCAGTACGTC.

The chain joins TRBV7-2 to TRBJ1-5; 8 nucleotides agree with TRBD1. In germline, CDR1 is SGHTA, CDR2 FQGNSA. After removal of 1 base from V and 2 bases from J, the junction contained 10 bases not matched to a gene. The CDR3 has 18 residues. The DNA of the CDR3 is TGTGCCAGCAGCTTAGGACAGGGGAACTCGGGGGGCAATCAGCCCCAGCATTTT. Encoded protein: CASSLGQGNSGGNQPQHF.

V and J are TRBV25-1 and TRBJ1-1; 8 nucleotides match TRBD1. The CDR3 loop spans 13 amino acids. The junction had 4 bases not matched to a gene; V was cut back by 2 bases and J by 8 bases. The germline V gene has CDR1 MGHDK and CDR2 SYGVNS. This chain's CDR3 is CASSERRQGEAFF. CDR3 nucleotides: TGTGCCAGCAGTGAACGAAGACAGGGGGAAGCTTTCTTT.

V is TRBV15 and J is TRBJ1-2, with TRBD1 identical over 7 bases. The germline gives CDR1 LNHNV, CDR2 YYDKDF (reference sequence). This CDR3 contains 20 residues. The trim removed 0 bases at V and 4 bases at J, leaving 20 bases unmatched. CDR3 nucleotides: TGTGCCACCAGCAGAGATACACCCGGACAGGCCCCCCCCTCAATCTATGGCTACACCTTC. Translation: CATSRDTPGQAPPSIYGYTF.

This clone appeared once. V and J are TRBV4-1 and TRBJ2-1; tentative D call: TRBD2 (7 bases). Germline V gene lookup returns CDR1 MGHRA and CDR2 YSYEKL. This CDR3 contains 17 residues. Trimming shortened V by 0 bases and J by 4 bases, and 16 bases separated the two germline ends. In DNA, the CDR3 is TGCGCCAGCAGCCAAGATCTACGCGGGGGCCCTTACAATGAGCAGTTCTTC. Its protein product is CASSQDLRGGPYNEQFF.

The chain joins TRBV4-1 to TRBJ2-1, with D maybe TRBD2 (6 bases). Trimming pared 1 base from V and 3 bases from J, leaving 16 bases between. Per the germline V gene, CDR1 is MGHRA and CDR2 is YSYEKL. The CDR3 is made up of 17 amino acids. The CDR3 reads CASSQVPSEKHYNEQFF. For the CDR3, the DNA is TGCGCCAGCAGCCAAGTCCCTAGCGAAAAACACTACAATGAGCAGTTCTTC.

J is TRBJ2-5 and V is TRBV4-1; D possibly corresponds to TRBD1 (6 bases). V was trimmed by 0 bases and J by 6 bases, leaving 23 bases between them. Germline assignment: CDR1 MGHRA and CDR2 YSYEKL. There are 18 residues in the CDR3. This CDR3 reads CASSQDTPEAGAFQTQYF. CDR3 nucleotides: TGCGCCAGCAGCCAAGATACCCCCGAGGCAGGGGCCTTCCAGACCCAGTACTTC.

About this clone: Other DNA sequences in the sample encode the same CDR3. The genes are TRBV28 and TRBJ2-7, with 8 bases matching TRBD1. Germline lookup yields CDR1 MDHEN and CDR2 SYDVKM. The CDR3 consists of 15 residues. Trimming took 6 bases from V and 4 from J; bases not matched to a gene: 11. The CDR3 sequence: CASSLGTGGSYEQYV. CDR3 DNA sequence: TGTGCCAGCAGCCTAGGGACAGGAGGCTCTTACGAGCAGTACGTC.

The V and J genes are TRBV27 and TRBJ1-4; D remains ambiguous. This CDR3 has 16 amino acids. Trimming took 2 bases from V and 4 from J, leaving 14 bases between them. The germline V gene has CDR1 MNHEY and CDR2 SMNVEV (reference sequence). In DNA, the CDR3 is TGTGCCAGCAGTTTAAACATCGGACTGGTTAATGAAAAACTGTTTTTT. Encoded protein: CASSLNIGLVNEKLFF.

The chain couples TRBV7-2 to TRBJ2-3; 7 bases are a match to TRBD2. The CDR3 loop spans 15 amino acids. The V segment lost 1 base and the J segment 6 bases; nucleotides outside the gene matches: 7. Germline V gene lookup returns CDR1 SGHTA and CDR2 FQGNSA. The CDR3 loop is CASSLVGGGRDTQYF. The CDR3 DNA reads as TGTGCCAGCAGCTTAGTTGGCGGGGGTAGGGATACGCAGTATTTT.

The gene calls are TRBV28 and TRBJ1-1, with D unresolved. Trimming removed 8 bases at V and 2 bases at J, with 6 bases between. The length of the CDR3 is 11 residues. Germline lookup yields CDR1 MDHEN and CDR2 SYDVKM. This CDR3 is CASHSNTEAFF. The CDR3 DNA reads as TGTGCCAGCCACAGCAACACTGAAGCTTTCTTT.

The chain combines TRBV28 with TRBJ2-5, with 10 positions matching TRBD2. CDR3 length: 12 amino acids. Germline V lookup: CDR1 MDHEN, CDR2 SYDVKM. Trimming cost V 7 bases and J 5 bases; bases outside gene matches: 1. Here the CDR3 DNA reads TGTGCCAGCACGGGACTAGCGGAGACCCAGTACTTC. Protein: CASTGLAETQYF.

The chain couples TRBV28 to TRBJ2-7; TRBD2 matches 11 bases. Germline CDR1 is MDHEN and CDR2 is SYDVKM. The CDR3 is 15 amino acids. V was clipped by 5 bases and J by 0 bases; unmatched bases: 3. The CDR3, as DNA: TGTGCCAGCAGTGGGACTAGCGGATCCTCCTACGAGCAGTACGTC. It translates to CASSGTSGSSYEQYV.

J is TRBJ2-5 and V is TRBV27; TRBD2 might be the D (7 bases). Germline lookup yields CDR1 MNHEY and CDR2 SMNVEV (reference sequence). There are 15 residues in the CDR3. Trimming removed 5 bases from V and 6 bases from J, with 19 bases in between. CDR3 bases: TGTGCCAGCAGTCCCTTAGCGGAGGGGGGGAAGACCCAGTACTTC. Translating it yields CASSPLAEGGKTQYF.